Listed below are T cell receptor beta chains from one sample, sequenced in a study of shared clonotypes between healthy human individuals. Only in-frame clones appear in the TCRdb table, and some are missing; sequencing was by immunoSEQ multiplex PCR. The data contain roughly 770,000 clones, 96% of them singletons. Sequenced material: naive CD8+ T cells sorted from blood. The receptors were gathered from a man under 40 in good health. Each CDR3 is given with its conserved first and last residue. A D gene is named only where the DNA matches it firmly. Where a row states a size, it is once, few, many or the class of an expanded clone; other rows omit it.

d_gene	abundance	v_gene	j_gene	CDR3nt	CDR3aa
TRBD1	-	TRBV7-8	TRBJ2-2	TGTGCCAGCAGCTGGCCGAGGGACAGGGGCGACACCGGGGAGCTGTTTTTT	CASSWPRDRGDTGELFF
-	-	TRBV7-2	TRBJ2-1	TGTGCCAGCAGCTTCCGGGGTCCGGAGACGTCCTACAATGAGCAGTTCTTC	CASSFRGPETSYNEQFF
TRBD2	-	TRBV27	TRBJ2-1	TGTGCCAGCAGTTTATCCCGCGGGAGGGCCGATGAGCAGTTCTTC	CASSLSRGRADEQFF
TRBD2	-	TRBV18	TRBJ2-1	TGTGCCAGCTCACCCATTGGTAGCGGGAGCTCCTACAATGAGCAGTTCTTC	CASSPIGSGSSYNEQFF
-	-	TRBV15	TRBJ2-3	TGTGCCACCAGCAGAGATAGGGCAGGGGGGACAGATACGCAGTATTTT	CATSRDRAGGTDTQYF
TRBD1	-	TRBV6-5	TRBJ2-1	TGTGCCAGCAGTTTGGACAGGGTGGAATACAATGAGCAGTTCTTC	CASSLDRVEYNEQFF
TRBD2	-	TRBV29-1	TRBJ2-7	TGCAGCGTGGAGCCTCTAGCGGGAGAGATGCCGGGGGAGCAGTACTTC	CSVEPLAGEMPGEQYF
-	-	TRBV7-9	TRBJ1-5	TGTGCCAGCAGCTTATTGTCTCAGCCCCAGCATTTT	CASSLLSQPQHF
TRBD1	few	TRBV27	TRBJ1-2	TGTGCCAGCAGTTCTTGGGACAGTCTGTATGGCTACACCTTC	CASSSWDSLYGYTF
TRBD1	-	TRBV6-5	TRBJ1-4	TGTGCCAGCAGCCTGGGACAGGGGGCGGGAAAACTGTTTTTT	CASSLGQGAGKLFF
-	-	TRBV10-3	TRBJ2-5	TGTGCCATCAGTGAGATCGGAGGCCGGGGAGAGACCCAGTACTTC	CAISEIGGRGETQYF
-	-	TRBV27	TRBJ2-7	TGTGCCAGCAGTCCTCAGGGGAGATTCTACGAGCAGTACTTC	CASSPQGRFYEQYF
TRBD2	-	TRBV7-9	TRBJ2-1	TGTGCCAGCAGCTTGCTAGCGGGATCGGGAACTGAGCAGTTCTTC	CASSLLAGSGTEQFF
-	-	TRBV6-1	TRBJ2-1	TGTGCCGGGGTTAGTGGTCCTGAGCAGTTCTTC	CAGVSGPEQFF
TRBD2	-	TRBV7-9	TRBJ2-7	TGTGCCAGCAGCTTTGGGACTAGCGGTTCCTACGAGCAGTACTTC	CASSFGTSGSYEQYF
-	-	TRBV5-3	TRBJ2-4	TGTGCCAGAAGCTTGGACCCAGGACGAGCCAAACCGGCCAAAAACATTCAGTACTTC	CARSLDPGRAKPAKNIQYF
-	-	TRBV27	TRBJ2-1	TGTGCCAGCAGTTTATACCTGCCCTACAATGAGCAGTTCTTC	CASSLYLPYNEQFF
TRBD2	-	TRBV6-5	TRBJ2-7	TGTGCCAGCAGTTACGGGGGACTAGCGCCCTTCTACGAGCAGTACTTC	CASSYGGLAPFYEQYF
TRBD1	-	TRBV30	TRBJ1-3	TGTGCCTGGAGTGTGGAGGACAGGGGGCGAAACACCATATATTTT	CAWSVEDRGRNTIYF
-	-	TRBV14	TRBJ1-5	TGTGCCAGCAGCCAAGGGGGAGGTAGCAATCAGCCCCAGCATTTT	CASSQGGGSNQPQHF
TRBD2	-	TRBV9	TRBJ2-3	TGTGCCAGCAGCGTAGAGCTAGCGGGGGGCACAGATACGCAGTATTTT	CASSVELAGGTDTQYF
TRBD1	-	TRBV27	TRBJ2-7	TGTGCCAGCAGTTCGCCCCCCAGGGGGCCGTACGAGCAGTACTTC	CASSSPPRGPYEQYF
-	-	TRBV5-7	TRBJ2-3	TGTGCCAGCAGCCAGATGGCGGGTATAACAGATACGCAGTATTTT	CASSQMAGITDTQYF
TRBD1	once	TRBV29-1	TRBJ1-2	TGCAGCGTCCGGGGGGGACAGGGAGGCGGCTACACCTTC	CSVRGGQGGGYTF
-	once	TRBV6-5	TRBJ1-2	TGTGCCAGCAGTTACGGCCCCTATGGCTACACCTTC	CASSYGPYGYTF
-	-	TRBV14	TRBJ2-7	TGTGCCAGCAGCCTCTGGGGACTCACCTCCGAGCAGTACTTC	CASSLWGLTSEQYF
TRBD1	once	TRBV29-1	TRBJ1-1	TGCAGCGTTGAAGGCGGACAGGGGGCAACTGAAGCTTTCTTT	CSVEGGQGATEAFF
-	-	TRBV10-3	TRBJ2-7	TGTGCCATCAGTGAGTCGGTAGGGCTGAGCTCCTACGAGCAGTACTTC	CAISESVGLSSYEQYF
-	-	TRBV18	TRBJ2-7	TGTGCCAGCTCACCGTTCGGAGGGAACGAGCAGTACTTC	CASSPFGGNEQYF
TRBD2	-	TRBV11-3	TRBJ2-3	TGTGCCAGCAGTAGCGGGAGTGCAGATACGCAGTATTTT	CASSSGSADTQYF